This TCR beta chain originates from a study of T cells expressing NK-cell markers. Looking at the study overall: Most of the eight sequenced donors tested HCMV-seropositive; one tested seronegative. Findings and caveats of the study: These clonotypes also led the CD3+CD56-NKG2C+ fraction in four donors.

TCRdb derives one entry per CDR3 protein from the 5' RACE reads, leaving out DNA. There are approximately 380,000 distinct CDR3 sequences in the sample, with 4% to 6.5% held by the top ten. A word on this clonotype: As yet, its antigen is unknown.

Sequencing was performed on blood T cells: a sorted CD56 or NKG2C T cell subset, CD4+ or CD8+ T cells, or bulk PBMC T cells (not recorded which). This sequence was found in a man aged 18 to 70 in good health.

The CDR3 is CASSGNTRGQAFF. The V and J genes are TRBV7-9 and TRBJ1-1. The germline V gene has CDR1 SEHNR and CDR2 FQNEAQ (reference sequence). The CDR3 totals 13 residues.